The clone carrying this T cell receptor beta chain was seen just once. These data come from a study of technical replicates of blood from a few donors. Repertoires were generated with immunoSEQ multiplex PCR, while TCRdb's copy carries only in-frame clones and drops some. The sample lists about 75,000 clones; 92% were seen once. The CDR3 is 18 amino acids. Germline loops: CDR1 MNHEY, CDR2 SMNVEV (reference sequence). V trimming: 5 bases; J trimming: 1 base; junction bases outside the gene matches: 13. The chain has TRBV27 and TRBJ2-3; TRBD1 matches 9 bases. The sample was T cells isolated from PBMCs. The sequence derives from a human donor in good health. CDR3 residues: CASSPTQGQGRRTDTQYF. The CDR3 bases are TGTGCCAGCAGTCCCACGCAGGGACAGGGCCGTCGCACAGATACGCAGTATTTT.